The T cell receptor beta chain under discussion was sequenced for a study of blood T cells in healthy people across ages. Study-level points and caveats: Donor CMV status, an unknown factor, possibly confounded changes in expanded clonotypes.

Concerning this clonotype itself: Its specificity is not known. Possible read error: a much larger clone is one base away.

Through a sample-barcoded 5' primer and a J-beta primer mix, a second PCR was run for about 7 to 12 cycles. TCRdb re-called the 5' RACE reads with MiXCR, one entry per CDR3 protein. The data show 850,000 or so distinct CDR3 sequences, 25% to 30% seen once. This CDR3 has 16 amino acids. J is TRBJ1-5 and V is TRBV12-3 or TRBV12-4; TRBD1 aligns across 7 bases. This TCR came from a woman of 80 years or more in good health. The sequencing sample was made of blood. The CDR3 here is CAGSLPTGELHQPQHF. As DNA, the CDR3 is TGTGCCGGCAGTTTACCTACAGGGGAATTGCATCAGCCCCAGCATTTT.